This paragraph reports one TCR beta chain. V gave up 0 bases and J gave up 5 bases, with 11 bases separating them. Germline CDR1 and CDR2: PRHDT and FYEKMQ (reference sequence). The CDR3 sequence is 15 residues long. In the authors' methods: For nucleated cells, counts were estimated from reference gene primer amplification. Using immunoSEQ multiplex PCR, the repertoire was profiled, and TCRdb retains in-frame clones only, with some absent. V and J calls and clone size are given by that table; D and trimming were obtained from the DNA. The sample shows fewer than 15,000 clones, about three quarters of them seen only once. The data originate from a study of blood T cell repertoires in COVID-19. On the study more broadly: Samples came from the United States, Italy and Spain, spanning acute and convalescent COVID-19. T cells, B-cell-depleted T cells, or PBMCs supplied cDNA or gDNA.

Sample: peripheral blood. V is TRBV13 and J is TRBJ2-1; D might be TRBD1 (6 bases). The receptor comes from a human donor in a cohort sampled during active COVID-19. CDR3 residues: CASSLGQGNHNEQFF. The DNA for the CDR3 is TGTGCCAGCAGCTTAGGTCAGGGGAACCACAATGAGCAGTTCTTC. Together with reference TRBV13 and TRBJ2-1, the CDR3 gives the full variable domain: AAGVIQSPRHLIKEKRETATLKCYPIPRHDTVYWYQQGPGQDPQFLISFYEKMQSDKGSIPDRFSAQQFSDYHSELNMSSLELGDSALYFCASSLGQGNHNEQFFGPGTRLTVL.